The TCR beta chain described here comes from a study of monozygotic twins with cystic fibrosis. Profiled with immunoSEQ multiplex PCR; TCRdb holds only in-frame clones, not every one. Among approximately 10,000 clones listed, over 75% were seen once. About this clone itself: Its antigen is as yet unknown.

The CDR3 has 14 amino acids. In germline, CDR1 is SGHVS, CDR2 FNYEAQ. Trimming removed 5 bases at V and 3 bases at J, with 12 bases between. Study observations and caveats: Nucleotide-identical clonotype sharing was significantly higher within monozygotic CF twin pairs than between unrelated CF individuals. Age, concordance and disease severity did not associate with shared CDR3 numbers. Median Simpson clonality of 0.0095 suggested naive T cells predominated. V usage most resembled the co-twin in 13 of 16 pairs.

The rearrangement uses TRBV7-6 and TRBJ2-3; D tentatively fits TRBD1 or TRBD2 (5 bases each). This receptor was identified in a man aged 18 to 29 with cystic fibrosis. Sequenced sample: blood. In DNA, the CDR3 is TGTGCCAGCAGCACACGAGGGGCTACAGATACGCAGTATTTT. Encoded protein: CASSTRGATDTQYF.